The present T cell receptor beta chain was sequenced within a study of T-cell reconstitution after alpha-beta-depleted transplantation in children. Only a few counts were recorded for this clonotype. Its antigen is currently unknown. Using unique molecular identifiers, the investigators prepared the TCRbeta library. One entry per CDR3 protein, called by TCRdb with MiXCR from the PCR reads. This sample has approximately 430,000 distinct CDR3 sequences, with around 15% found just once. The study, taken as a whole, reports: Expanded graft clones, several hundred of them, were reportedly the source of alpha-beta T cells about two months after transplant. Surviving recipient T cells and thymic progenitors produced the high day-60 TCRbeta diversity seen in some patients.

With 2 bases removed from V and 4 bases from J, the gap between germline ends came to 20 bases. The CDR3 loop spans 18 amino acids. Looked up from germline, CDR1 is LGHDT and CDR2 is YNNKEL (reference sequence). This specimen was PBMCs, mostly from graft donor cells, taken 360 days after TCRalphabeta/CD19-depleted stem cell transplant. The source is a boy younger than two who had a stem cell transplant for Wiskott-Aldrich syndrome, so the T cells may come from the graft donor. The rearrangement links TRBV3-1 to TRBJ2-2; TRBD2 is a possible D gene (5 bases). CDR3 nucleotide sequence: TGTGCCAGCAGCCAATTTGGCCTAGCCCTGGGGAGCACCGGGGAGCTGTTTTTT. Residues: CASSQFGLALGSTGELFF.